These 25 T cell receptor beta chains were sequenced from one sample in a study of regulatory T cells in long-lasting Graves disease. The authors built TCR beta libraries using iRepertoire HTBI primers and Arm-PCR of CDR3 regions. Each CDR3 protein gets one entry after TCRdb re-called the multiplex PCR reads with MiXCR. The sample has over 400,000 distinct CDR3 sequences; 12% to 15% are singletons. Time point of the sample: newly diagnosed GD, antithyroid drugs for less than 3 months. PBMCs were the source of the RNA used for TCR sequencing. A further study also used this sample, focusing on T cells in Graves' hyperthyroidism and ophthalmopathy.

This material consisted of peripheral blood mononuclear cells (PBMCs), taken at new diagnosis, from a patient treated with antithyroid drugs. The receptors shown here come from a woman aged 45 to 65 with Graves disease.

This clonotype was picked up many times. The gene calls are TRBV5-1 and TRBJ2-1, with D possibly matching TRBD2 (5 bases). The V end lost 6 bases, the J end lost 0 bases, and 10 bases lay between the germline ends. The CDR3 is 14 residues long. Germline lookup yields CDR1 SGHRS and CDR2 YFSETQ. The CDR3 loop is CASTLGGSYNEQFF. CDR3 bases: TGCGCCAGCACACTAGGCGGCTCCTACAATGAGCAGTTCTTC.

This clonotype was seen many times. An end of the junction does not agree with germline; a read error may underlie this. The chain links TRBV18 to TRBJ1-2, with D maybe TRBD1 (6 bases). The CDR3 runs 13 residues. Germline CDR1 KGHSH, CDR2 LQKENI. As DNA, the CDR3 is TGTGCCAGCTCACCACCGGGCAGGGGACGCCTAGGCTTC. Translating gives CASSPPGRGRLGF.

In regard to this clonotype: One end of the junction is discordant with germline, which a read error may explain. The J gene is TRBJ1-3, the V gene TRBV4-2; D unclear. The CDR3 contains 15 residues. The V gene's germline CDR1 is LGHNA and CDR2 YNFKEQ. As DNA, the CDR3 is TGTACCAGCAGCCAAGATCCTAGCGGAGGAAACACCATATATTTT. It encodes CTSSQDPSGGNTIYF.

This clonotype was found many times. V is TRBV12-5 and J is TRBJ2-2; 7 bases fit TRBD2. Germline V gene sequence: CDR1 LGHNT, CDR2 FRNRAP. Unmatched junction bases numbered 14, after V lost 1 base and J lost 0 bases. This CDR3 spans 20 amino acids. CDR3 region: CASGLARQSGTPTNTGELFF. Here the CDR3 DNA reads TGTGCTAGTGGTTTGGCACGTCAAAGCGGGACCCCCACGAACACCGGGGAGCTGTTTTTT.

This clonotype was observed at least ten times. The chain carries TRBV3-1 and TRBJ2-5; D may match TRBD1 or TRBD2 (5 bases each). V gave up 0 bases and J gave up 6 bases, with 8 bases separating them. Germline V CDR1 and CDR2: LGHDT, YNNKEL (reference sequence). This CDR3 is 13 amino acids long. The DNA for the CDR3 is TGTGCCAGCAGCCAAGAGGGGGAGAAGACCCAGTACTTC. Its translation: CASSQEGEKTQYF.

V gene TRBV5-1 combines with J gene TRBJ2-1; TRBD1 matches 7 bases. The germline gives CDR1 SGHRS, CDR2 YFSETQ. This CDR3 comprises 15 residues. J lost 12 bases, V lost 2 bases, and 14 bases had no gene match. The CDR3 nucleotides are TGCGCCAGCAGCTTATCCGGGACAGCCGCGTGGGTGCAGTTCTTC. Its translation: CASSLSGTAAWVQFF.

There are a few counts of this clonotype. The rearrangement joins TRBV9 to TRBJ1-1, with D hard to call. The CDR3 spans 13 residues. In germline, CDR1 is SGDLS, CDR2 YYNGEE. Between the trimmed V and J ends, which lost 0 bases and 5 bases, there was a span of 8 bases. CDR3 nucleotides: TGTGCCAGCAGCGTAGTTAGTGGTACTGAAGCTTTCTTT. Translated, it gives CASSVVSGTEAFF.

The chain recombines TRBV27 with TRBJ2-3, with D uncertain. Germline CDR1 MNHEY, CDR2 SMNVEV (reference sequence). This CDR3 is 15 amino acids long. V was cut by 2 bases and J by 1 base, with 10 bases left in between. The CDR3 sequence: CASSLSVRGTDTQYF. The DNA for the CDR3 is TGTGCCAGCAGTTTAAGCGTCCGTGGCACAGATACGCAGTATTTT.

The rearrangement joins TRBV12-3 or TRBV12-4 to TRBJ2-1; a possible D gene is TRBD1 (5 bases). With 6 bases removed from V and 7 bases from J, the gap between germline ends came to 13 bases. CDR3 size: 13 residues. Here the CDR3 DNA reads TGTGCCAGCAGACAGGACCTGAGGAATGAGCAGTTCTTC. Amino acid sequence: CASRQDLRNEQFF.

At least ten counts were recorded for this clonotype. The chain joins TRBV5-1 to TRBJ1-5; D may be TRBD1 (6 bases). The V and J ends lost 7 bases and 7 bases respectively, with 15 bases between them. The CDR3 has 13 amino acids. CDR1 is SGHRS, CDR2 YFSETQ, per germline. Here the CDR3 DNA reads TGCGCCAGCTCCGCCGAGGGGGTCCAGCCCCAGCATTTT. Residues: CASSAEGVQPQHF.

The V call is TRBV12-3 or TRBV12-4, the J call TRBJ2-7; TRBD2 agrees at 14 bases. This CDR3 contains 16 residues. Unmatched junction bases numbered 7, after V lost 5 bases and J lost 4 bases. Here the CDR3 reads CASSPGLAGVIYEQYF. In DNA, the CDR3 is TGTGCCAGCAGTCCGGGACTAGCGGGAGTCATTTACGAGCAGTACTTC.

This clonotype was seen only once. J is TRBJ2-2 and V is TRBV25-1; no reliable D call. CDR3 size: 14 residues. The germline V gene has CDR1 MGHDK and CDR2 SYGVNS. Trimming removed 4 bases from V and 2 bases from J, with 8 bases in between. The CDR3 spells CASSGHRNTGELFF. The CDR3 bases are TGTGCCAGCAGTGGACACCGAAACACCGGGGAGCTGTTTTTT. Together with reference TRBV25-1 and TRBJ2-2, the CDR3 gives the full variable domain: EADIYQTPRYLVIGTGKKITLECSQTMGHDKMYWYQQDPGMELHLIHYSYGVNSTEKGDLSSESTVSRIRTEHFPLTLESARPSHTSQYLCASSGHRNTGELFFGEGSRLTVL.

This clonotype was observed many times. The CDR3 reads CASSTDRVDEQFF. The DNA of the CDR3 is TGTGCCAGCAGCACTGACAGGGTCGATGAGCAGTTCTTC. The J gene is TRBJ2-1, the V gene TRBV11-3; 7 bases align to TRBD1. V was clipped by 5 bases and J by 8 bases; unmatched bases: 6. Germline V gene data show CDR1 as SGHNT and CDR2 as YENEEA. The CDR3 has 13 amino acids.

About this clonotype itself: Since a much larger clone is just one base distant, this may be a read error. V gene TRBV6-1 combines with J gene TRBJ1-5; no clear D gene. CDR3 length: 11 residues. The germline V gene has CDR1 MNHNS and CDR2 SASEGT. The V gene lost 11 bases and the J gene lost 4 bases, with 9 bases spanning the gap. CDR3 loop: CAGGHNQPQHF. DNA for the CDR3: TGTGCCGGCGGTCATAATCAGCCCCAGCATTTT.

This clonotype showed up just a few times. For the CDR3, the DNA is TGTGCCAGCAGTTCGGGACAGGGCGTTTACTCACCCCTCCACTTT. Encoded protein: CASSSGQGVYSPLHF. This chain links TRBV28 with TRBJ1-6; TRBD1 matches 9 bases. This CDR3 is 15 amino acids long. Trimming at V came to 4 bases and at J to 10 bases, leaving 8 bases not matched to a gene. Germline V CDR1 and CDR2: MDHEN, SYDVKM.

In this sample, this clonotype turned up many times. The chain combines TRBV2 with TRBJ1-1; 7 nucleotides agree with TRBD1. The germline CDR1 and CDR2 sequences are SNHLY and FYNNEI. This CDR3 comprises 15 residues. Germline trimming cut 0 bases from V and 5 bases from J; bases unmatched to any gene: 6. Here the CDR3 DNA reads TGTGCCAGCAGTGAAGCGCAACAGGGGCGGACTGAAGCTTTCTTT. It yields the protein CASSEAQQGRTEAFF.

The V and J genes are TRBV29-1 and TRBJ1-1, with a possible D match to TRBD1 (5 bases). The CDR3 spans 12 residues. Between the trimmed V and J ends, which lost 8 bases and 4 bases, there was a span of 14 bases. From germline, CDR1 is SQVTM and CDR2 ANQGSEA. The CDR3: CSLQEGGTEAFF. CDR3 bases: TGCAGCTTACAGGAGGGAGGCACTGAAGCTTTCTTT.

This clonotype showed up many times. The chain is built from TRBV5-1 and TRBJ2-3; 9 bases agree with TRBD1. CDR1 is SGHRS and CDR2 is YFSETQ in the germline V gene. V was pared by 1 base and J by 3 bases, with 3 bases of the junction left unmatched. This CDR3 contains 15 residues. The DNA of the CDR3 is TGCGCCAGCAGCTTGCCGACAGGGGGTACAGATACGCAGTATTTT. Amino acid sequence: CASSLPTGGTDTQYF.

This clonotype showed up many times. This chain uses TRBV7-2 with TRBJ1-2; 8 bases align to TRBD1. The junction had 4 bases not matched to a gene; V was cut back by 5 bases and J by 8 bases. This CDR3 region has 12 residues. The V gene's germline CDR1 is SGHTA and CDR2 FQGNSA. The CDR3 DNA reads TGTGCCAGCAGCGAGAGACAGGGGGGCTACACCTTC. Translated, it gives CASSERQGGYTF.

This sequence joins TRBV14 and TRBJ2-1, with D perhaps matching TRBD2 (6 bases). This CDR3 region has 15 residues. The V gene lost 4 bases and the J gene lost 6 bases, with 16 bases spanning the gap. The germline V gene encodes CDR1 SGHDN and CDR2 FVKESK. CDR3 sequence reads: CASSPLGAGINEQFF. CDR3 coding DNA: TGTGCCAGCAGCCCGCTAGGGGCGGGGATCAATGAGCAGTTCTTC.

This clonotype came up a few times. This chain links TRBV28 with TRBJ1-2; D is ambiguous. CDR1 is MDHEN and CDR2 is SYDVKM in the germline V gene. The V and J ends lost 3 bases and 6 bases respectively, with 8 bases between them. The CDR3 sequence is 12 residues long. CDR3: CASSFNLNGYTF. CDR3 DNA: TGTGCCAGCAGTTTTAACCTAAATGGCTACACCTTC.

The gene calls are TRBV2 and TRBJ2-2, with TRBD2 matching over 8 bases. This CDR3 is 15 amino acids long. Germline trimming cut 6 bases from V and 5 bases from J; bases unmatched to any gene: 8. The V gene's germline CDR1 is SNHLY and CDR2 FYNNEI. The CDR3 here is CASRWGLVETGELFF. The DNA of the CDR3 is TGTGCCAGCAGGTGGGGACTAGTAGAGACCGGGGAGCTGTTTTTT.

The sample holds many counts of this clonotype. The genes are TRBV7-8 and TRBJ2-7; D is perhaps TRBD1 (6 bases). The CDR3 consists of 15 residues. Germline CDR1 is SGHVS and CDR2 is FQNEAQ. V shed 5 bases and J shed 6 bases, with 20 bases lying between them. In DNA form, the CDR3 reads TGTGCCAGCAGCAACAGGGCCCGGGCTATCGTCGAGCAGTACTTC. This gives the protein CASSNRARAIVEQYF.

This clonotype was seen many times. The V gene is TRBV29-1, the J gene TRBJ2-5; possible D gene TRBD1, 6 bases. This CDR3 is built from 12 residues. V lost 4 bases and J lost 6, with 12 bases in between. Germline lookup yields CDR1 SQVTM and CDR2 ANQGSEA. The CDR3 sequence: CSVGGHRQTQYF. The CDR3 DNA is TGCAGCGTTGGGGGGCACCGGCAGACCCAGTACTTC.

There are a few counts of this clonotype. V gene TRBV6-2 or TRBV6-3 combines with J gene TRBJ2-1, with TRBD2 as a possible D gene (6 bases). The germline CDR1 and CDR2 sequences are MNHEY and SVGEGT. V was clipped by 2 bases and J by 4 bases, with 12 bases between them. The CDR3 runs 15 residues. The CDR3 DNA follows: TGTGCCAGCAGTTACGGGGCAGGGACTTACAATGAGCAGTTCTTC. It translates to CASSYGAGTYNEQFF.